The 32 T cell receptor beta chains listed next were all sequenced from one sample in a study of T cell changes during pregnancy in multiple sclerosis. TCRdb's copy holds only in-frame clones and misses some; the assay was immunoSEQ multiplex PCR. The sample includes about 75,000 clones, roughly nine tenths seen only once; the top ten take over 0.7%. The sample in question was peripheral blood, obtained in the first trimester of pregnancy. The receptors derive from a female donor in good health, enrolled as a control in a pregnancy study.

The rearrangement joins TRBV6-5 to TRBJ2-1; no definite D call. V lost 2 bases, J lost 0 bases, and 8 bases lay in between. CDR1 is MNHEY, CDR2 SVGAGI, per germline. The CDR3 has 15 amino acids. The CDR3 loop is CASSYRPSSYNEQFF. In DNA form, the CDR3 reads TGTGCCAGCAGTTACCGACCTAGCTCCTACAATGAGCAGTTCTTC.

The chain has TRBV29-1 and TRBJ2-7; 7 bases are a match to TRBD1. The CDR3 has 11 amino acids. Losses at the gene ends were 6 bases for V and 3 bases for J; bases not matched to a gene: 2. Looked up from germline, CDR1 is SQVTM and CDR2 is ANQGSEA. The CDR3 region is CSVSGGYEQYF. In DNA form, the CDR3 reads TGCAGCGTCTCAGGGGGCTACGAGCAGTACTTC.

This clone was seen a single time. The chain couples TRBV30 to TRBJ2-5; TRBD1 might be the D (6 bases). The CDR3 has 14 amino acids. Germline CDR1 GTSNPN, CDR2 SVGIG (reference sequence). Deletions cut 3 bases from V and 4 bases from J, with 15 bases between. The CDR3 here is CAWRLTGMGETQYF. CDR3 coding DNA: TGTGCCTGGAGGCTTACAGGGATGGGAGAGACCCAGTACTTC.

This clone occurred a few times. The rearrangement uses TRBV18 and TRBJ1-5; possibly TRBD1 for D (6 bases). Per the germline V gene, CDR1 is KGHSH and CDR2 is LQKENI. The CDR3 consists of 14 residues. V lost 6 bases to trimming and J lost 6 bases, with 15 bases between them. CDR3 DNA: TGTGCCAGCTCCCCCGGGACAACGGGTCAGCCCCAGCATTTT. Its translation is CASSPGTTGQPQHF.

Only one count was recorded for this clone. The rearrangement joins TRBV5-1 to TRBJ1-1, with unresolved D. V dropped 0 bases and J dropped 5 bases, with 11 bases sitting between them. The CDR3 totals 14 residues. The V gene's germline CDR1 is SGHRS and CDR2 YFSETQ. CDR3 in DNA: TGCGCCAGCAGCTTGGTAGATTCCTTGACTGAAGCTTTCTTT. This encodes CASSLVDSLTEAFF. The full variable domain, its missing parts supplied by reference TRBV5-1 and TRBJ1-1, is KAGVTQTPRYLIKTRGQQVTLSCSPISGHRSVSWYQQTPGQGLQFLFEYFSETQRNKGNFPGRFSGRQFSNSRSEMNVSTLELGDSALYLCASSLVDSLTEAFFGQGTRLTVV.

The rearrangement uses TRBV6-5 and TRBJ1-4; 7 bases are shared with TRBD1. V lost 6 bases and J lost 3; bases outside the gene matches: 4. The germline V gene encodes CDR1 MNHEY and CDR2 SVGAGI. The CDR3 is made up of 14 amino acids. This chain's CDR3 is CASSRQGSNEKLFF. CDR3 in DNA: TGTGCCAGCAGCCGACAGGGATCTAATGAAAAACTGTTTTTT.

In its sample, this clone was seen a few times. This rearrangement joins TRBV7-2 to TRBJ2-4; D might be TRBD2 (6 bases). Looked up from germline, CDR1 is SGHTA and CDR2 is FQGNSA. V was clipped by 3 bases and J by 5 bases, with 14 bases between them. The CDR3 length is 15 residues. CDR3 DNA: TGTGCCAGCAGCTTTGGTCCCCGGAGGGAAAACATTCAGTACTTC. It yields the protein CASSFGPRRENIQYF.

The chain has TRBV4-1 and TRBJ2-1; D uncertain. From germline, CDR1 is MGHRA and CDR2 YSYEKL. This CDR3 spans 14 amino acids. V was cut by 4 bases and J by 3 bases, with 10 bases left in between. The CDR3 reads CASSRQQDYNEQFF. CDR3 sequence (DNA): TGCGCCAGCAGCCGGCAGCAGGACTACAATGAGCAGTTCTTC.

This chain links TRBV19 with TRBJ2-1, with TRBD2 identical over 7 bases. CDR3 length: 16 amino acids. Germline CDR1 reads LNHDA; CDR2 reads SQIVND (reference sequence). After removal of 6 bases from V and 3 bases from J, the junction contained 11 bases not matched to a gene. In DNA, the CDR3 is TGTGCCAGTAGGAGGGACTGGCTAGCGGTCTACAATGAGCAGTTCTTC. Amino acids: CASRRDWLAVYNEQFF.

The rearrangement uses TRBV20-1 and TRBJ2-7; D is possibly TRBD1 (6 bases). With 6 bases removed from V and 2 bases from J, the gap between germline ends came to 8 bases. Germline CDR1 is DFQATT and CDR2 is SNEGSKA (reference sequence). The CDR3 has 11 amino acids. This CDR3 is CSAWTAYEQYF. The CDR3 bases are TGCAGTGCCTGGACAGCCTACGAGCAGTACTTC.

The genes are TRBV6-1 and TRBJ2-7; D unclear. The germline gives CDR1 MNHNS, CDR2 SASEGT. CDR3 length equals 14 residues. Trimming took off 5 bases at V and 0 bases at J, with 11 bases between the two ends. CDR3 nucleotides: TGTGCCAGCAGTCCCCGACACTTCTCCTACGAGCAGTACTTC. Its translation: CASSPRHFSYEQYF.

The chain links TRBV5-1 to TRBJ2-1, with 11 bases that match TRBD2. Germline loops: CDR1 SGHRS, CDR2 YFSETQ. J was trimmed by 6 bases and V by 3 bases; bases with no gene match: 8. The CDR3 contains 16 residues. The CDR3 region has the DNA TGCGCCAGCAGCTCAACCTCTAGCGGGAGGTTCAATGAGCAGTTCTTC. Translated: CASSSTSSGRFNEQFF.

This chain joins TRBV5-1 and TRBJ2-7, with D maybe TRBD1 (5 bases). V dropped 0 bases and J dropped 3 bases, with 7 bases sitting between them. CDR3 size: 13 residues. From germline, CDR1 is SGHRS and CDR2 YFSETQ. This chain's CDR3 is CASSLAGNYEQYF. CDR3 DNA: TGCGCCAGCAGCTTGGCAGGGAACTACGAGCAGTACTTC.

This sequence joins TRBV13 and TRBJ2-3; possible D gene TRBD2, 6 bases. Germline loops: CDR1 PRHDT, CDR2 FYEKMQ (reference sequence). V lost 1 base to trimming and J lost 3 bases, with 17 bases between them. CDR3 length equals 17 residues. This CDR3 is CASSLAPMIGGTDTQYF. CDR3 in DNA: TGTGCCAGCAGCTTAGCACCCATGATCGGGGGAACAGATACGCAGTATTTT.

V is TRBV6-1 and J is TRBJ2-2, with D possibly matching TRBD1 (5 bases). V lost 4 bases to trimming and J lost 3 bases, with 12 bases between them. Per the germline V gene, CDR1 is MNHNS and CDR2 is SASEGT. The CDR3 is made up of 15 amino acids. CDR3 region: CASSVVGPDTGELFF. CDR3 sequence (DNA): TGTGCCAGCAGTGTGGTGGGGCCGGACACCGGGGAGCTGTTTTTT.

The V and J genes are TRBV5-1 and TRBJ2-3; maybe TRBD1 (5 bases). Deletions cut 1 base from V and 1 base from J, with 7 bases between. The CDR3 totals 14 residues. In germline, CDR1 is SGHRS, CDR2 YFSETQ. CDR3 DNA sequence: TGCGCCAGCAGCTTGATACAGGGCACAGATACGCAGTATTTT. Translation gives CASSLIQGTDTQYF.

This chain links TRBV19 with TRBJ1-1; TRBD1 might be the D (5 bases). The CDR3 is made up of 15 amino acids. Trimming left V 5 bases short and J 4 bases short, with 17 bases between. Germline V gene lookup returns CDR1 LNHDA and CDR2 SQIVND (reference sequence). The chain's CDR3 is CASSPWDPGSTEAFF. Here the CDR3 DNA reads TGTGCCAGTAGTCCTTGGGACCCCGGGAGCACTGAAGCTTTCTTT.

This clone occurred a few times. This chain joins TRBV6-5 and TRBJ1-2; 8 bases map to TRBD1. Germline lookup yields CDR1 MNHEY and CDR2 SVGAGI. CDR3 length equals 15 residues. V trimming: 6 bases; J trimming: 4 bases; junction bases outside the gene matches: 10. CDR3 in DNA: TGTGCCAGCAGGTCCACAGGGGGTGCAGGCTATGGCTACACCTTC. Protein product: CASRSTGGAGYGYTF.

This rearrangement joins TRBV6-1 to TRBJ2-3; TRBD2 might be the D (5 bases). Germline lookup yields CDR1 MNHNS and CDR2 SASEGT. This CDR3 is built from 14 residues. Trimming pared 5 bases from V and 0 bases from J, leaving 9 bases between. The CDR3 DNA reads as TGTGCCAGCAGTCGGACTTATAGCACAGATACGCAGTATTTT. This gives the protein CASSRTYSTDTQYF.

A few counts support this clone. The CDR3 DNA sequence: TGTGCCAGCAGCCAAGAAGCCACCGGGGAGCTGTTTTTT. Translating gives CASSQEATGELFF. The J gene is TRBJ2-2, the V gene TRBV4-2; no reliable D call. Looked up from germline, CDR1 is LGHNA and CDR2 is YNFKEQ. Trimming pared 0 bases from V and 4 bases from J, leaving 3 bases between. This CDR3 comprises 13 residues.

The gene calls are TRBV28 and TRBJ1-2, with 8 bases matching TRBD1. The CDR3 runs 15 residues. The V segment lost 7 bases and the J segment 7 bases; nucleotides outside the gene matches: 14. Germline CDR1 reads MDHEN; CDR2 reads SYDVKM. The CDR3 nucleotides read TGTGCCAGCATCTCTCCGGGGCAGGGGGCGAGTGGCTACACCTTC. Its translation is CASISPGQGASGYTF.

The chain uses TRBV11-3 and TRBJ2-3, with D unclear. From germline, CDR1 is SGHNT and CDR2 YENEEA. Trimming cost V 4 bases and J 5 bases, with 13 bases left between them. The CDR3 extends over 14 amino acids. In nucleotides, the CDR3 is TGTGCCAGCAGCTCCCCCCGAGAGCGAGATACGCAGTATTTT. The encoded protein is CASSSPRERDTQYF.

The count of this clone is one. The chain employs TRBV19 and TRBJ2-1; D not resolved. CDR1 and CDR2 from the germline V gene are LNHDA and SQIVND (reference sequence). This CDR3 is 14 amino acids long. Trimming took 1 base from V and 5 from J, leaving 9 bases between them. The CDR3 sequence: CASSIANTDNEQFF. In DNA form, the CDR3 reads TGTGCCAGTAGTATAGCGAATACGGACAATGAGCAGTTCTTC.

This clone was counted only a few times. The chain recombines TRBV27 with TRBJ2-7, with 9 bases that match TRBD1. The CDR3 is made up of 15 amino acids. With V trimmed by 0 bases and J by 2 bases, 2 bases remained unmatched. Germline V gene lookup returns CDR1 MNHEY and CDR2 SMNVEV (reference sequence). The CDR3 protein is CASSLSWTGAYEQYF. Here the CDR3 DNA reads TGTGCCAGCAGTTTATCATGGACAGGGGCCTACGAGCAGTACTTC.

CDR3 DNA: TGTGCCAGCCGACAGGGAACCATCAATGAGCAGTTCTTC. This codes for CASRQGTINEQFF. The genes are TRBV5-6 and TRBJ2-1; TRBD1 matches 7 bases. The CDR3 contains 13 residues. The V gene end was trimmed by 7 bases and the J gene end by 6 bases; junction bases not matched to a gene: 7. Per germline, CDR1 SGHDT and CDR2 YYEEEE.

This clone came up a few times. The chain couples TRBV4-3 to TRBJ2-3, with 9 positions matching TRBD1. The CDR3 spans 17 residues. Per germline, CDR1 LGHNA and CDR2 YSLEER. With V trimmed by 0 bases and J by 4 bases, 8 bases remained unmatched. CDR3 sequence: CASSQELGGQGSDTQYF. CDR3 coding DNA: TGCGCCAGCAGCCAAGAGTTGGGCGGACAGGGGTCAGATACGCAGTATTTT.

The J gene is TRBJ1-5, the V gene TRBV5-4; 7 bases map to TRBD1. Looked up from germline, CDR1 is SGHNT and CDR2 is YYREEE (reference sequence). The CDR3 spans 14 residues. V was pared by 5 bases and J by 4 bases, with 6 bases of the junction left unmatched. This CDR3 is CASSSQGKNQPQHF. The CDR3 region has the DNA TGTGCCAGCAGTTCACAGGGGAAAAATCAGCCCCAGCATTTT.

This clone came up once. The chain uses TRBV18 and TRBJ2-2; TRBD2 aligns across 9 bases. Trimming took 3 bases from V and 5 from J; bases not matched to a gene: 10. The CDR3 spans 17 residues. Germline V gene data show CDR1 as KGHSH and CDR2 as LQKENI. As DNA, the CDR3 is TGTGCCAGCTCACCCCTTGCGGGAGGGCCTGGAACCGGGGAGCTGTTTTTT. This sequence encodes CASSPLAGGPGTGELFF.

This chain links TRBV28 with TRBJ2-7, with D unresolved. This CDR3 region has 13 residues. The V gene's germline CDR1 is MDHEN and CDR2 SYDVKM. Deletions cut 2 bases from V and 0 bases from J, with 5 bases between. The CDR3 DNA reads as TGTGCCAGCAGTTTAACACCCTCCTACGAGCAGTACTTC. Protein sequence: CASSLTPSYEQYF.

This chain uses TRBV11-2 with TRBJ1-4; 9 bases agree with TRBD1. Germline V gene lookup returns CDR1 SGHAT and CDR2 FQNNGV. V lost 2 bases to trimming and J lost 7 bases; unmatched junction nucleotides: 5. This CDR3 is 15 amino acids long. CDR3 sequence: CASSLRGQGPEKLFF. In nucleotides, the CDR3 is TGTGCCAGCAGCTTACGGGGACAGGGTCCTGAAAAACTGTTTTTT.

CDR3 nucleotide sequence: TGTGCCAGCAGCCAGCAGCGGGAGGCCCGAAGAGGGCAGTTCTTC. This encodes CASSQQREARRGQFF. This chain uses TRBV7-2 with TRBJ2-1; 9 bases agree with TRBD2. V shed 5 bases, J shed 12 bases, and the junction held 14 bases outside the gene matches. The CDR3 is 15 amino acids. Germline loops: CDR1 SGHTA, CDR2 FQGNSA.

V is TRBV6-1 and J is TRBJ1-2; no definite D call. Germline CDR1 reads MNHNS; CDR2 reads SASEGT. With 4 bases removed from V and 4 bases from J, the gap between germline ends came to 10 bases. This CDR3 comprises 13 residues. The CDR3 bases are TGTGCCAGCAGTGCAGGCAGCTTCTATGGCTACACCTTC. Translating it yields CASSAGSFYGYTF.